The T cell receptor (beta chain) described here comes from a study of blood T cell repertoires in COVID-19. In the study overall: T cells, B-cell-depleted T cells, or PBMCs provided the cDNA or gDNA that served as material.

With 11 bases removed from V and 2 bases from J, the gap between germline ends came to 19 bases. The CDR3 sequence is 15 residues long. Germline CDR1 MDHEN, CDR2 SYDVKM. The repertoire was sequenced with immunoSEQ multiplex PCR; TCRdb's copy has only in-frame clones and lacks some. The table records around 390,000 clones, about 86% of them present only once. The chain links TRBV28 to TRBJ1-5; the D is unclear. The sequenced sample consisted of PBMCs or T cells enriched from blood (not recorded which). This clonotype was sampled from a woman aged 45-65 years who had recovered from COVID-19. CDR3 protein: CAVQSGGVGNQPQHF. DNA for the CDR3: TGTGCCGTACAAAGTGGTGGTGTTGGCAATCAGCCCCAGCATTTT.